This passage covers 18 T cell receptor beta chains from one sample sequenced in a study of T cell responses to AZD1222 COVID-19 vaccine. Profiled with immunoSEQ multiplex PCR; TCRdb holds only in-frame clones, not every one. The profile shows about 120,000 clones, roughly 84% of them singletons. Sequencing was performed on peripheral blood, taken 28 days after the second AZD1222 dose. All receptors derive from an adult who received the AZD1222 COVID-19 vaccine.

Written as DNA, the CDR3 is TGTGCCAGTAGCAATCCCCTGGGGGGAACCGGGGAGCTGTTTTTT. This translates into CASSNPLGGTGELFF. The gene calls are TRBV19 and TRBJ2-2; D is possibly TRBD2 (6 bases). The CDR3 is 15 residues long. V was pared by 6 bases and J by 5 bases, with 16 bases between. CDR1 and CDR2 from the germline V gene are LNHDA and SQIVND (reference sequence).

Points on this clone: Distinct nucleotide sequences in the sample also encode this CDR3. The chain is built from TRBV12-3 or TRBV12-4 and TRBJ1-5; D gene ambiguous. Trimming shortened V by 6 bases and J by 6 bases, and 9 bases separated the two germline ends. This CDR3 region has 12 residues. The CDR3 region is CASSPGLQPQHF. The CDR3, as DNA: TGTGCCAGCAGCCCGGGCCTTCAGCCCCAGCATTTT.

The CDR3 is CASSVDPRAAELFF. CDR3 in DNA: TGTGCCAGCAGTGTGGACCCACGGGCGGCGGAACTGTTTTTT. V is TRBV2 and J is TRBJ1-4; D unresolved. Germline lookup yields CDR1 SNHLY and CDR2 FYNNEI. The CDR3 consists of 14 residues. V was shortened by 4 bases and J by 12 bases, with 18 bases between the two germline ends.

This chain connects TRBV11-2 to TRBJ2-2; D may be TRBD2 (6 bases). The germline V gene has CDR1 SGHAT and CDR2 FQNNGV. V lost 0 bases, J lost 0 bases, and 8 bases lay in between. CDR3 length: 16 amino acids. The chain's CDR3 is CASSLETRPNTGELFF. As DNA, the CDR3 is TGTGCCAGCAGCTTAGAGACTAGACCGAACACCGGGGAGCTGTTTTTT.

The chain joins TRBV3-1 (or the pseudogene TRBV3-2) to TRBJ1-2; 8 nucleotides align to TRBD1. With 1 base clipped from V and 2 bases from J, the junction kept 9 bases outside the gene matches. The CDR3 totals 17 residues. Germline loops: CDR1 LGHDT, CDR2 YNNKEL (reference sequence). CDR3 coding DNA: TGTGCCAGCAGCCAAGTTAGCGCAGGGGGCGCAAACTATGGCTACACCTTC. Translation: CASSQVSAGGANYGYTF.

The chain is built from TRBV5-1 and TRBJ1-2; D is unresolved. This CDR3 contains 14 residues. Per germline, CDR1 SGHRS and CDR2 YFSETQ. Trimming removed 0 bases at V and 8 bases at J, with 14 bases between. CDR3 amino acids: CASSLASGLEGYTF. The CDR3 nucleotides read TGCGCCAGCAGCTTGGCCTCGGGGTTAGAGGGCTACACCTTC. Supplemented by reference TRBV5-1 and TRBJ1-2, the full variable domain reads KAGVTQTPRYLIKTRGQQVTLSCSPISGHRSVSWYQQTPGQGLQFLFEYFSETQRNKGNFPGRFSGRQFSNSRSEMNVSTLELGDSALYLCASSLASGLEGYTFGSGTRLTVV.

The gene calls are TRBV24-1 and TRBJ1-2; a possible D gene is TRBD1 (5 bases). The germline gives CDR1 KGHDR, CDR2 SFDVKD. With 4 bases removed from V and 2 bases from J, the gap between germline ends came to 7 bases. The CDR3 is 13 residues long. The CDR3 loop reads CATSEQENYGYTF. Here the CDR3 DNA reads TGTGCCACCAGTGAACAGGAAAACTATGGCTACACCTTC.

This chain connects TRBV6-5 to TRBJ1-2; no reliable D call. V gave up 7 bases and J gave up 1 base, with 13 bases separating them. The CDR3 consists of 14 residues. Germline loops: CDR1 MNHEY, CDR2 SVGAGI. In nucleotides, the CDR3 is TGTGCCAGCACTCCGGACGGCCGTAACTATGGCTACACCTTC. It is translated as CASTPDGRNYGYTF.

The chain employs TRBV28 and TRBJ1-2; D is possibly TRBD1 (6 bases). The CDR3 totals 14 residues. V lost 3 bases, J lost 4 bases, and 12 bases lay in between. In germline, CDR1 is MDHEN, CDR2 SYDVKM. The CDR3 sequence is CASSFPGVSYGYTF. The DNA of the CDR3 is TGTGCCAGCAGTTTCCCAGGGGTGAGCTATGGCTACACCTTC.

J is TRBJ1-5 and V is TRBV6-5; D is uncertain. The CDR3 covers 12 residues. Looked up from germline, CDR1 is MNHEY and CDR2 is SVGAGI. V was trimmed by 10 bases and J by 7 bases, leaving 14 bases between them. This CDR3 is CAIKEAGQPQHF. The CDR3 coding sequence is TGTGCCATAAAAGAGGCGGGCCAGCCCCAGCATTTT.

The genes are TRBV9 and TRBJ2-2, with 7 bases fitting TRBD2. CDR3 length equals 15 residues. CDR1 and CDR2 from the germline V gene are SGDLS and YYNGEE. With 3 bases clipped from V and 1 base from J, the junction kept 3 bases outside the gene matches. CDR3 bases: TGTGCCAGCAGCGGGGGAGGGAGGAACACCGGGGAGCTGTTTTTT. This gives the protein CASSGGGRNTGELFF. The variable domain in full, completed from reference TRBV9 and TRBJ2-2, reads DSGVTQTPKHLITATGQRVTLRCSPRSGDLSVYWYQQSLDQGLQFLIQYYNGEERAKGNILERFSAQQFPDLHSELNLSSLELGDSALYFCASSGGGRNTGELFFGEGSRLTVL.

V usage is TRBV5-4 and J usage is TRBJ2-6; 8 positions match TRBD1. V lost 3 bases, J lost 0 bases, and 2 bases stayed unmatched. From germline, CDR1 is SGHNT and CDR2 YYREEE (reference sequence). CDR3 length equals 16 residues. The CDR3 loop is CASSWTGSSGANVLTF. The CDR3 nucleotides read TGTGCCAGCAGCTGGACAGGGAGCTCTGGGGCCAACGTCCTGACTTTC.

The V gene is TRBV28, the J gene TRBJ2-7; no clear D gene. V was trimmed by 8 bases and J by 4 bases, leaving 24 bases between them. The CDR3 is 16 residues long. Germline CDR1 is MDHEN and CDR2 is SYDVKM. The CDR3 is CASRKATVVTRYEQYF. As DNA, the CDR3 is TGTGCCAGCCGGAAGGCTACAGTAGTGACGAGGTACGAGCAGTACTTC.

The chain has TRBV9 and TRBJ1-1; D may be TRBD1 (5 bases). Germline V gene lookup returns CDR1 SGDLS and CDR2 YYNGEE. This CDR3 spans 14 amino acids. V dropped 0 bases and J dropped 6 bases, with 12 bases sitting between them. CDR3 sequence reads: CASSVAGDLSEAFF. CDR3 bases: TGTGCCAGCAGCGTAGCGGGGGACCTTTCTGAAGCTTTCTTT.

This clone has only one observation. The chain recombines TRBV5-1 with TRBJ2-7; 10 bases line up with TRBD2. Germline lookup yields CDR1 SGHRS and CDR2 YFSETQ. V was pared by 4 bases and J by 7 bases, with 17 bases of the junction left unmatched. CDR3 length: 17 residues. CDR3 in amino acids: CASSGATSGLYSREQYF. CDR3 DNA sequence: TGCGCCAGCAGCGGCGCGACTAGCGGGTTATACTCGAGGGAGCAGTACTTC.

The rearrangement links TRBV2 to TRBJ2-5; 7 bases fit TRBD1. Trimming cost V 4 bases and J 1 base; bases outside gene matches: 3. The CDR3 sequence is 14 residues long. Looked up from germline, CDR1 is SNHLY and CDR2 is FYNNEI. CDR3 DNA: TGTGCCAGCAGTGGGGGGACAGCCCAAGAGACCCAGTACTTC. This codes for CASSGGTAQETQYF. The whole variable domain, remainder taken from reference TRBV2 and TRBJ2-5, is EPEVTQTPSHQVTQMGQEVILRCVPISNHLYFYWYRQILGQKVEFLVSFYNNEISEKSEIFDDQFSVERPDGSNFTLKIRSTKLEDSAMYFCASSGGTAQETQYFGPGTRLLVL.

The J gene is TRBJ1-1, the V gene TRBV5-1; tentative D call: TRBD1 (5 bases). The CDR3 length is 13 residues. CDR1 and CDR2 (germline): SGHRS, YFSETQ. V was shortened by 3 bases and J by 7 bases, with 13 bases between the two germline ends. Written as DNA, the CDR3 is TGCGCCAGCAGCTCCCGTACCACAGGTGAAGCTTTCTTT. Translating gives CASSSRTTGEAFF.

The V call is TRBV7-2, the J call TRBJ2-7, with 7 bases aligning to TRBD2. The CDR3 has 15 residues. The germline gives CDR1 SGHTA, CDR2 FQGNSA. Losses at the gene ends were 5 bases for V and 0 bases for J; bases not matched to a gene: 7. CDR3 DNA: TGTGCCAGCAGCCGTTCGAGCGGGGTCTCCTACGAGCAGTACTTC. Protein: CASSRSSGVSYEQYF.